The 24 T cell receptor beta chains listed next were all sequenced from one sample in a study of blood T cells in healthy people across ages. The use of a sample-barcoded 5' primer and a J-beta primer mix characterized a second PCR of roughly 7 to 12 cycles. In TCRdb, the 5' RACE reads were re-called with MiXCR into one record per CDR3 protein. The data contain about 830,000 distinct CDR3 sequences, around two thirds of them seen just once; the ten biggest clones take up 25% to 35%. The sample was blood. These receptors came from a man between 25 and 39 years old in good health.

Regarding this clonotype: Mismatch with germline at one junction end may stem from a read error. The chain uses TRBV2 and TRBJ2-6; weak D call: TRBD1 (5 bases). Germline lookup yields CDR1 SNHLY and CDR2 FYNNEI. CDR3 size: 16 residues. The CDR3 protein is CASSEAGVGGANALTF. The CDR3 DNA reads TGTGCCAGCAGTGAAGCGGGTGTGGGTGGGGCCAACGCCCTGACTTTC.

There are a few counts of this clonotype. The chain combines TRBV7-6 with TRBJ2-7; perhaps TRBD2 as D (5 bases). CDR1 SGHVS and CDR2 FNYEAQ come from the germline V gene. Trimming removed 1 base from V and 5 bases from J, with 9 bases in between. The CDR3 consists of 13 residues. CDR3 nucleotides: TGTGCCAGCAGCTTAGGGGCCGGGGACGAGCAGTACTTC. This sequence encodes CASSLGAGDEQYF.

This chain links TRBV6-1 with TRBJ2-5, with D perhaps matching TRBD1 (6 bases). Trimming shortened V by 1 base and J by 3 bases, and 9 bases separated the two germline ends. The germline CDR1 and CDR2 sequences are MNHNS and SASEGT. This CDR3 contains 14 residues. The CDR3 DNA reads as TGTGCCAGCAGTGAAGTTAGGACAGAAGAGACCCAGTACTTC. Residues: CASSEVRTEETQYF.

This chain links TRBV7-9 with TRBJ1-4; TRBD1 matches 11 bases. CDR3 length: 15 residues. Germline V gene sequence: CDR1 SEHNR, CDR2 FQNEAQ (reference sequence). Losses at the gene ends were 5 bases for V and 7 bases for J; bases not matched to a gene: 6. The CDR3, as DNA: TGTGCCAGCAGCATGACCGGGACAGGGGGTGAAAAACTGTTTTTT. Amino acids: CASSMTGTGGEKLFF. The whole variable domain, remainder taken from reference TRBV7-9 and TRBJ1-4, is DTGVSQNPRHKITKRGQNVTFRCDPISEHNRLYWYRQTLGQGPEFLTYFQNEAQLEKSRLLSDRFSAERPKGSFSTLEIQRTEQGDSAMYLCASSMTGTGGEKLFFGSGTQLSVL.

This chain joins TRBV5-1 and TRBJ2-2, with D perhaps given as TRBD1 or TRBD2 (5 bases each). This CDR3 comprises 17 residues. CDR1 is SGHRS and CDR2 is YFSETQ in the germline V gene. Deletions cut 2 bases from V and 1 base from J, with 15 bases between. This CDR3 is CASSLTLGTENTGELFF. The CDR3 DNA reads TGCGCCAGCAGCTTAACTCTGGGGACGGAGAACACCGGGGAGCTGTTTTTT.

The V gene is TRBV6-5, the J gene TRBJ2-4; D is perhaps TRBD2 (7 bases). The DNA end is a closer match to TRBJ2-7, so the J assignment may be wrong. The germline V gene has CDR1 MNHEY and CDR2 SVGAGI. The CDR3 length is 13 residues. The CDR3 here is CASRGAGSSEQYF. In DNA, the CDR3 is TGTGCCAGCCGGGGGGCAGGGAGCTCCGAGCAGTACTTC.

As regards this clonotype: Mismatch with germline at one junction end may stem from a read error. V is TRBV14 and J is TRBJ2-1; D unresolved. The V gene's germline CDR1 is SGHDN and CDR2 FVKESK. The CDR3 consists of 13 residues. The chain's CDR3 is CASSQGWALQQFF. The CDR3, as DNA: TGCGCCAGCAGCCAAGGTTGGGCTTTACAGCAGTTCTTC. The entire variable domain, with the rest obtained from reference TRBV14 and TRBJ2-1, is as follows: EAGVTQFPSHSVIEKGQTVTLRCDPISGHDNLYWYRRVMGKEIKFLLHFVKESKQDESGMPNNRFLAERTGGTYSTLKVQPAELEDSGVYFCASSQGWALQQFFGPGTRLTVL.

This clonotype was seen only a few times. This sequence joins TRBV5-1 and TRBJ1-2; 7 nucleotides agree with TRBD1. Germline CDR1 and CDR2: SGHRS and YFSETQ. The ends lost 0 bases at V and 2 bases at J; junction bases unmatched: 4. This CDR3 has 15 residues. This chain's CDR3 is CASSLGDSLNYGYTF. For the CDR3, the DNA is TGCGCCAGCAGCTTGGGGGACAGTCTAAACTATGGCTACACCTTC.

This rearrangement joins TRBV29-1 to TRBJ2-5; 7 nucleotides align to TRBD1. The length of the CDR3 is 16 residues. The germline CDR1 and CDR2 sequences are SQVTM and ANQGSEA. V lost 7 bases and J lost 5; bases outside the gene matches: 19. DNA of the CDR3: TGCAGCGCGGAACTCCTGGGACAGTTCCTGCCTGAGACCCAGTACTTC. Translating gives CSAELLGQFLPETQYF.

This clonotype was recorded a few times. V gene TRBV7-6 combines with J gene TRBJ2-7, with D possibly being TRBD1 (6 bases). V was cut by 2 bases and J by 5 bases, with 16 bases left in between. Germline V gene lookup returns CDR1 SGHVS and CDR2 FNYEAQ. The CDR3 covers 15 residues. CDR3 sequence reads: CASSLTSGVENEQYF. CDR3 nucleotide sequence: TGTGCCAGCAGCTTAACCTCAGGGGTTGAGAACGAGCAGTACTTC.

The chain is built from TRBV20-1 and TRBJ2-7; 10 nucleotides match TRBD1. Germline CDR1 reads DFQATT; CDR2 reads SNEGSKA (reference sequence). V gave up 3 bases and J gave up 1 base; unmatched junction bases: 9. This CDR3 comprises 16 residues. CDR3 nucleotides: TGCAGTGCTAGTCCGGGACAGGGGATTATTTCCTACGAGCAGTACTTC. It yields the protein CSASPGQGIISYEQYF.

V is TRBV12-3 or TRBV12-4 and J is TRBJ2-5; 13 bases fit TRBD2. This CDR3 is built from 15 residues. J lost 5 bases, V lost 5 bases, and 5 bases had no gene match. CDR3 coding DNA: TGTGCCAGCAGTCCTGGACTAGCGGGAGATGAGACCCAGTACTTC. Translating it yields CASSPGLAGDETQYF.

The V and J genes are TRBV7-2 and TRBJ2-7; 7 bases line up with TRBD1. Germline assignment: CDR1 SGHTA and CDR2 FQGNSA. CDR3 length equals 18 residues. V lost 5 bases to trimming and J lost 3 bases; unmatched junction nucleotides: 19. CDR3 nucleotides: TGTGCCAGCAGCCTCCGGGACAGTCCTTCCCGAAGCCTCTACGAGCAGTACTTC. It yields the protein CASSLRDSPSRSLYEQYF. Using reference TRBV7-2 and TRBJ2-7 for the parts outside the CDR3, the full variable domain is GAGVSQSPSNKVTEKGKDVELRCDPISGHTALYWYRQSLGQGLEFLIYFQGNSAPDKSGLPSDRFSAERTGGSVSTLTIQRTQQEDSAVYLCASSLRDSPSRSLYEQYFGPGTRLTVT.

This chain uses TRBV4-2 with TRBJ2-7; 10 nucleotides agree with TRBD2. The J segment lost 1 base and the V segment lost 8 bases, leaving 8 bases of the junction unmatched. The CDR3 is 15 amino acids. Germline V lookup: CDR1 LGHNA, CDR2 YNFKEQ. CDR3 sequence reads: CASSPTTSGSYEQYF. CDR3 nucleotide sequence: TGTGCCAGCTCCCCTACGACTAGCGGGTCCTACGAGCAGTACTTC.

This clonotype has more than one count but fewer than ten. The genes are TRBV7-9 and TRBJ1-2, with TRBD1 matching over 7 bases. The junction had 6 bases not matched to a gene; V was cut back by 4 bases and J by 7 bases. Germline V gene sequence: CDR1 SEHNR, CDR2 FQNEAQ (reference sequence). The CDR3 spans 13 residues. CDR3 nucleotides: TGTGCCAGCAGCTCGAGGGGGCGCTGTGGCTACACCTTC. This gives the protein CASSSRGRCGYTF.

The sample holds a few counts of this clonotype. V usage is TRBV4-2 and J usage is TRBJ2-7, with D hard to call. The CDR3 runs 16 residues. CDR1 and CDR2 (germline): LGHNA, YNFKEQ. Between the trimmed V and J ends, which lost 0 bases and 0 bases, there was a span of 12 bases. The CDR3 sequence: CASSQDKARDSYEQYF. The CDR3 nucleotides read TGTGCCAGCAGCCAAGATAAGGCTCGAGACTCCTACGAGCAGTACTTC.

The chain carries TRBV20-1 and TRBJ1-2, with D possibly matching TRBD1 (5 bases). The length of the CDR3 is 12 residues. V was pared by 3 bases and J by 8 bases, with 13 bases between. Germline CDR1 is DFQATT and CDR2 is SNEGSKA (reference sequence). The CDR3 here is CSASIQQGGYTF. In DNA, the CDR3 is TGCAGTGCTAGTATACAGCAGGGAGGCTACACCTTC.

V and J are TRBV9 and TRBJ2-5, with 9 bases matching TRBD1. V shed 6 bases and J 5 bases; nucleotides not matched to a gene: 8. The CDR3 is made up of 14 amino acids. Germline CDR1 is SGDLS and CDR2 is YYNGEE. The CDR3 is CASTLSTGGETQYF. The CDR3 nucleotides read TGTGCCAGCACCCTTTCGACAGGGGGGGAGACCCAGTACTTC.

The DNA for the CDR3 is TGTGCCAGCAGCTTACCGGGTGGTAAAAATTCACCCCTCCACTTT. As protein: CASSLPGGKNSPLHF. The gene calls are TRBV7-9 and TRBJ1-6, with D hard to call. V dropped 2 bases and J dropped 7 bases, with 12 bases sitting between them. CDR3 size: 15 residues. The germline V gene has CDR1 SEHNR and CDR2 FQNEAQ (reference sequence).

This chain links TRBV2 with TRBJ2-1; the match to TRBD2 covers 7 bases. There are 15 residues in the CDR3. Germline loops: CDR1 SNHLY, CDR2 FYNNEI. The V and J ends lost 9 bases and 3 bases, in that order; junction bases with no gene match: 11. CDR3 sequence: CASCGGGSLYNEQFF. The CDR3 bases are TGTGCCAGTTGTGGGGGGGGGAGCCTCTACAATGAGCAGTTCTTC.

The chain couples TRBV27 to TRBJ2-1; D might be TRBD2 (6 bases). Trimming removed 0 bases from V and 6 bases from J, with 12 bases in between. Germline CDR1 and CDR2: MNHEY and SMNVEV (reference sequence). This CDR3 region has 15 residues. The CDR3 spells CASSLSRRGGNEQFF. The CDR3 DNA follows: TGTGCCAGCAGTTTATCACGGCGGGGAGGCAATGAGCAGTTCTTC.

Note on this clonotype: Mismatch with germline at one junction end may stem from a read error. CDR3 DNA sequence: TGTGCCAGCAGCCAAGAGTTGGATGGGGATCAGCCCCGGCATTTT. Translation: CASSQELDGDQPRHF. The gene calls are TRBV4-2 and TRBJ1-5, with D unclear. The CDR3 has 15 amino acids. In germline, CDR1 is LGHNA, CDR2 YNFKEQ.

The V gene is TRBV7-9, the J gene TRBJ2-1, with no clear D. V was pared by 5 bases and J by 5 bases, with 10 bases between. This CDR3 is 13 amino acids long. Germline V CDR1 and CDR2: SEHNR, FQNEAQ (reference sequence). The CDR3 sequence: CASSVSQNNEQFF. As DNA, the CDR3 is TGTGCCAGCAGCGTGAGTCAAAACAATGAGCAGTTCTTC.

This rearrangement joins TRBV6-2 or TRBV6-3 to TRBJ1-5; D gene unclear. Per germline, CDR1 MNHEY and CDR2 SVGEGT. This CDR3 is built from 16 residues. V gave up 4 bases and J gave up 2 bases, with 15 bases separating them. The CDR3 sequence: CASSSTGRAGNQPQHF. CDR3 sequence (DNA): TGTGCCAGCAGTTCTACCGGTAGGGCGGGCAATCAGCCCCAGCATTTT.